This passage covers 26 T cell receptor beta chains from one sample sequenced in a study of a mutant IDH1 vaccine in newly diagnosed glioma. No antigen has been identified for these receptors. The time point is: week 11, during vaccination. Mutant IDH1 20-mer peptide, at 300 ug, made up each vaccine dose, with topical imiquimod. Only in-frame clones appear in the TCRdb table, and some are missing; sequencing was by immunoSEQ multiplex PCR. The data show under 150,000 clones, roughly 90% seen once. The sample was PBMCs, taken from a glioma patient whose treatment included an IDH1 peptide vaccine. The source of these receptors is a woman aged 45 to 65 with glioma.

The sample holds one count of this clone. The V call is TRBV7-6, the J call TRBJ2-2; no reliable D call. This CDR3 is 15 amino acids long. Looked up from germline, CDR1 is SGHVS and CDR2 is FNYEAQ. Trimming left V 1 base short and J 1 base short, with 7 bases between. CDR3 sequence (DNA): TGTGCCAGCAGCTTAGTCTCGGGGAACACCGGGGAGCTGTTTTTT. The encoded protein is CASSLVSGNTGELFF.

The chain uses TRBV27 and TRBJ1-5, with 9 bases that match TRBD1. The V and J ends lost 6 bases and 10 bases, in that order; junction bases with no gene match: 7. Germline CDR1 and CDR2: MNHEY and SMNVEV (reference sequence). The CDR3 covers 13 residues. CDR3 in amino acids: CASSAGTGTPQHF. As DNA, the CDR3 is TGTGCCAGCAGCGCCGGGACAGGGACTCCCCAGCATTTT.

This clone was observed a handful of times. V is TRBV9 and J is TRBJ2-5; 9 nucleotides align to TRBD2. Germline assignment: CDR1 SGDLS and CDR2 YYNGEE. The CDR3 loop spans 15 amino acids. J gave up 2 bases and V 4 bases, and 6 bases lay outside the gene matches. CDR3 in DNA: TGTGCCAGCAGCCCCTCTCTAGCGGGACAAGAGACCCAGTACTTC. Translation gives CASSPSLAGQETQYF.

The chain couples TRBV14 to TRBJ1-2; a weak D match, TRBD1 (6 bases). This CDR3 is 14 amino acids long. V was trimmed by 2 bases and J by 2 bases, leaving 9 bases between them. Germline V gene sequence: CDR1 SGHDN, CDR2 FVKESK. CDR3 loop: CASSQTGFNYGYTF. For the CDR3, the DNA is TGTGCCAGCAGCCAAACAGGGTTCAACTATGGCTACACCTTC.

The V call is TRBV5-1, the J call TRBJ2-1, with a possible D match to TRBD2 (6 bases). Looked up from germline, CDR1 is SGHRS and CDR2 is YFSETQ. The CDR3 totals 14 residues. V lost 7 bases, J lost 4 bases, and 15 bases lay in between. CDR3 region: CASGSGGPYNEQFF. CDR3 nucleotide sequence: TGCGCCAGCGGCTCCGGAGGGCCATACAATGAGCAGTTCTTC.

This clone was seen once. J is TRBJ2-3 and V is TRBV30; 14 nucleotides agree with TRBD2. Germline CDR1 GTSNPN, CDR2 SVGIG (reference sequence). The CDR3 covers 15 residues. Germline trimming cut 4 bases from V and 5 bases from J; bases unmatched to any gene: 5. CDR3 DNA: TGTGCCTGGACCGGGACTAGCGGGAGAGGAGATACGCAGTATTTT. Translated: CAWTGTSGRGDTQYF. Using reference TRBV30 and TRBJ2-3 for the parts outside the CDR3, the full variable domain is SQTIHQWPATLVQPVGSPLSLECTVEGTSNPNLYWYRQAAGRGLQLLFYSVGIGQISSEVPQNLSASRPQDRQFILSSKKLLLSDSGFYLCAWTGTSGRGDTQYFGPGTRLTVL.

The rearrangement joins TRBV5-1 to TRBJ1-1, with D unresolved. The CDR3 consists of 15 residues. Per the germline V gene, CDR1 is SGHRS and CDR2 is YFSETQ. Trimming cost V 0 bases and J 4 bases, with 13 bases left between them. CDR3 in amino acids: CASSLASASGTEAFF. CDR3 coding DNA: TGCGCCAGCAGCTTGGCCTCGGCATCCGGCACTGAAGCTTTCTTT.

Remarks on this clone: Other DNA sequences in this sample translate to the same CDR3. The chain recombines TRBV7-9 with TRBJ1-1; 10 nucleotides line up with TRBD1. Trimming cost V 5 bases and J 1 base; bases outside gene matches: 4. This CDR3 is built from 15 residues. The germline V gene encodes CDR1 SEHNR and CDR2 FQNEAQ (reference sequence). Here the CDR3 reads CASSPTGGPNTEAFF. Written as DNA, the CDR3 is TGTGCCAGCAGCCCGACAGGGGGCCCGAACACTGAAGCTTTCTTT.

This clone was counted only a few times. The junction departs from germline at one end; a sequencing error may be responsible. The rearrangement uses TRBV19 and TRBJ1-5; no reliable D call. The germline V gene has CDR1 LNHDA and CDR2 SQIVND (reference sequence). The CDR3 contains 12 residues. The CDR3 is CASSNRRDQQRF. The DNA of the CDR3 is TGTGCCAGTAGCAACCGTCGGGATCAACAACGTTTT. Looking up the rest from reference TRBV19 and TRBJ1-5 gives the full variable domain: DGGITQSPKYLFRKEGQNVTLSCEQNLNHDAMYWYRQDPGQGLRLIYYSQIVNDFQKGDIAEGYSVSREKKESFPLTVTSAQKNPTAFYLCASSNRRDQQRFGDGTRLSIL.

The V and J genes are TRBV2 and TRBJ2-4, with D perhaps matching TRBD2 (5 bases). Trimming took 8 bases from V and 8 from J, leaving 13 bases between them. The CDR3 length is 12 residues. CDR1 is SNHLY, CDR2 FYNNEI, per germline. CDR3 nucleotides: TGTGCCAGCGCCCGGGGTCGGGACATTCAGTACTTC. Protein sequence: CASARGRDIQYF.

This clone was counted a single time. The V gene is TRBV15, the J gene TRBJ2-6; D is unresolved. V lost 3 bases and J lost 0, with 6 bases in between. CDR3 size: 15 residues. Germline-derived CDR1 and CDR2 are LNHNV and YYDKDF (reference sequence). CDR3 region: CATSSPPSGANVLTF. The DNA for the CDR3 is TGTGCCACCAGCAGCCCACCCTCTGGGGCCAACGTCCTGACTTTC.

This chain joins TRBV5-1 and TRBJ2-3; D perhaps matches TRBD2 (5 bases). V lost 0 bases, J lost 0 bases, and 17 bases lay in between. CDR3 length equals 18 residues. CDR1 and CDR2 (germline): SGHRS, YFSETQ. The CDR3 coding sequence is TGCGCCAGCAGCTTGGAGGCGGGCACTCCTTCTAGCACAGATACGCAGTATTTT. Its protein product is CASSLEAGTPSSTDTQYF.

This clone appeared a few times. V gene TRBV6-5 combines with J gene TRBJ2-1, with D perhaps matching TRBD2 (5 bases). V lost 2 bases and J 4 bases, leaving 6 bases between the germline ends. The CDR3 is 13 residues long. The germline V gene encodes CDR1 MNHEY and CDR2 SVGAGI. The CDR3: CASSYRGYNEQFF. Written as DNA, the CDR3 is TGTGCCAGCAGTTACAGAGGGTACAATGAGCAGTTCTTC.

The CDR3 spells CASSLYQGGQETQYF. For the CDR3, the DNA is TGTGCCAGCAGTTTATACCAGGGGGGCCAAGAGACCCAGTACTTC. This chain links TRBV28 with TRBJ2-5, with D perhaps matching TRBD1 (7 bases). Germline CDR1 MDHEN, CDR2 SYDVKM. The V gene lost 1 base and the J gene lost 1 base, with 10 bases spanning the gap. The length of the CDR3 is 15 residues.

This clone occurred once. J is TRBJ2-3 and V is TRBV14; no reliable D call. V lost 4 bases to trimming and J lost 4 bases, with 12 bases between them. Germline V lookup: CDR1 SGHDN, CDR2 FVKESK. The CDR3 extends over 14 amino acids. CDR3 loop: CASSPGPLADTQYF. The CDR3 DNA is TGTGCCAGCAGCCCGGGCCCCCTGGCAGATACGCAGTATTTT.

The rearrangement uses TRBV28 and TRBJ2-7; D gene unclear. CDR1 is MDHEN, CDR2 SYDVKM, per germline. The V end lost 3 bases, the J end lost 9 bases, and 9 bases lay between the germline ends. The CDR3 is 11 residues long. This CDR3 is CASSFGDVQYF. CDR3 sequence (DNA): TGTGCCAGCAGTTTTGGGGATGTGCAGTACTTC.

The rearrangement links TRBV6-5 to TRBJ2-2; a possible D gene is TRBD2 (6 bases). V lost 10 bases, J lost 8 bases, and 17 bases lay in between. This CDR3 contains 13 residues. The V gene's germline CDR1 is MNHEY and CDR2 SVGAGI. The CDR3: CAIETSRVGELFF. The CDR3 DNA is TGTGCCATCGAGACTAGTCGGGTTGGGGAGCTGTTTTTT.

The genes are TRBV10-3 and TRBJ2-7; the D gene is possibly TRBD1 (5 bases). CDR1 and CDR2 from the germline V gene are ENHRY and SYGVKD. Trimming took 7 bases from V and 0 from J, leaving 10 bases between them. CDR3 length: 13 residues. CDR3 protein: CAITPDTSYEQYF. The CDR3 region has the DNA TGTGCCATCACCCCGGACACCTCCTACGAGCAGTACTTC.

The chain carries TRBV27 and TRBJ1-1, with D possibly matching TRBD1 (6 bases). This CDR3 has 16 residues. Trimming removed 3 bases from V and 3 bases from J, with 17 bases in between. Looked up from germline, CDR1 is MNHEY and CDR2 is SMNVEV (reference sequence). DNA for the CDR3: TGTGCCAGCAGTTTCCTACCGACAGGCTTGGACACTGAAGCTTTCTTT. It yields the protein CASSFLPTGLDTEAFF.

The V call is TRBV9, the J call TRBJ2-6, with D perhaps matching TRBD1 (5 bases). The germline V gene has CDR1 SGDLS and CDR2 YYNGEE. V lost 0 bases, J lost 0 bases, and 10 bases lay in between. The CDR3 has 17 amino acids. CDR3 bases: TGTGCCAGCAGCGTAGTGGCAGGGTCCTCTGGGGCCAACGTCCTGACTTTC. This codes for CASSVVAGSSGANVLTF.

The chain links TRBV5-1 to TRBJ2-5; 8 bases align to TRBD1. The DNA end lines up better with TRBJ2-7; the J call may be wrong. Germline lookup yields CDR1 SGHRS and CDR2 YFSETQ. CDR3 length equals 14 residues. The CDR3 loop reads CASSLAGQGYEQYF. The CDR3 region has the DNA TGCGCCAGCAGCTTGGCCGGACAGGGCTACGAGCAGTACTTC.

The CDR3 is CASSPEREGSYEQYF. The CDR3 DNA follows: TGTGCCAGCTCACCGGAAAGGGAAGGCTCCTACGAGCAGTACTTC. V and J are TRBV18 and TRBJ2-7, with D uncertain. The CDR3 covers 15 residues. V was clipped by 3 bases and J by 0 bases, with 12 bases between them. Germline V gives CDR1 KGHSH, CDR2 LQKENI.

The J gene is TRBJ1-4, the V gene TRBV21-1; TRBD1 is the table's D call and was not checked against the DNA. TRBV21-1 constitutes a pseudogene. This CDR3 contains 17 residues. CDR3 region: CASSKPWDRGTNEKLFF. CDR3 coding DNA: TGTGCCAGCAGCAAACCTTGGGATAGGGGTACTAATGAAAAACTGTTTTTT.

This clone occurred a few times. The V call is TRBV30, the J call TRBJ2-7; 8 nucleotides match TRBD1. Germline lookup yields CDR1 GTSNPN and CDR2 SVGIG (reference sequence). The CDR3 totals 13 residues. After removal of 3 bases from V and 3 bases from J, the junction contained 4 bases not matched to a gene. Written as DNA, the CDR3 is TGTGCCTGGAGACCGGACAGGGTCTACGAGCAGTACTTC. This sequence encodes CAWRPDRVYEQYF. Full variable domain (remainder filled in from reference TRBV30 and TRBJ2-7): SQTIHQWPATLVQPVGSPLSLECTVEGTSNPNLYWYRQAAGRGLQLLFYSVGIGQISSEVPQNLSASRPQDRQFILSSKKLLLSDSGFYLCAWRPDRVYEQYFGPGTRLTVT.

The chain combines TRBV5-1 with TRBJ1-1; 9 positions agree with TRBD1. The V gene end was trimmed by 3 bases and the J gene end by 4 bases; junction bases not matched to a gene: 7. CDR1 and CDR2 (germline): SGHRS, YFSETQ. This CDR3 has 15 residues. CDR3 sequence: CASSSGTGISTEAFF. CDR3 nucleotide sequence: TGCGCCAGCAGCTCCGGGACAGGGATAAGCACTGAAGCTTTCTTT.

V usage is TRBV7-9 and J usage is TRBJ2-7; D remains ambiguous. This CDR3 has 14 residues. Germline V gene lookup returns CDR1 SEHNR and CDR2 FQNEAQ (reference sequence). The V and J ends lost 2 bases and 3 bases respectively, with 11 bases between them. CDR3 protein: CASSLTDGSYEQYF. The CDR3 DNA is TGTGCCAGCAGCTTAACTGACGGCAGCTACGAGCAGTACTTC.